Shown below are 3 T cell receptor beta chains from a single sample sequenced in a study of T cell responses to AZD1222 COVID-19 vaccine. The repertoire was sequenced with immunoSEQ multiplex PCR; TCRdb's copy has only in-frame clones and lacks some. The sample holds some 170,000 clones; roughly 92% are singletons and the top ten take about 3%. This material consisted of peripheral blood, taken on day 0 of AZD1222 vaccination. The receptors were gathered from an adult in good health.

The rearrangement uses TRBV19 and TRBJ2-1; the match to TRBD2 covers 12 bases. Germline-derived CDR1 and CDR2 are LNHDA and SQIVND (reference sequence). With V trimmed by 10 bases and J by 0 bases, 13 bases remained unmatched. There are 18 residues in the CDR3. CDR3 bases: TGTGCCACATCCGGGAGACTAGCGGGAGTACGCTCCTACAATGAGCAGTTCTTC. This gives the protein CATSGRLAGVRSYNEQFF.

The chain couples TRBV6-5 to TRBJ1-2; 9 nucleotides match TRBD1. Looked up from germline, CDR1 is MNHEY and CDR2 is SVGAGI. The ends lost 6 bases at V and 0 bases at J; junction bases unmatched: 2. The CDR3 is 14 residues long. The CDR3 here is CASRRQGANYGYTF. CDR3 nucleotide sequence: TGTGCCAGCAGACGACAGGGGGCTAACTATGGCTACACCTTC.

This chain joins TRBV6-1 and TRBJ2-3; D ambiguous. In germline, CDR1 is MNHNS, CDR2 SASEGT. V lost 3 bases and J lost 1, with 14 bases in between. The CDR3 is 16 amino acids. CDR3 sequence (DNA): TGTGCCAGCAGTGATTCATCAATAAGGGGCACAGATACGCAGTATTTT. It translates to CASSDSSIRGTDTQYF.